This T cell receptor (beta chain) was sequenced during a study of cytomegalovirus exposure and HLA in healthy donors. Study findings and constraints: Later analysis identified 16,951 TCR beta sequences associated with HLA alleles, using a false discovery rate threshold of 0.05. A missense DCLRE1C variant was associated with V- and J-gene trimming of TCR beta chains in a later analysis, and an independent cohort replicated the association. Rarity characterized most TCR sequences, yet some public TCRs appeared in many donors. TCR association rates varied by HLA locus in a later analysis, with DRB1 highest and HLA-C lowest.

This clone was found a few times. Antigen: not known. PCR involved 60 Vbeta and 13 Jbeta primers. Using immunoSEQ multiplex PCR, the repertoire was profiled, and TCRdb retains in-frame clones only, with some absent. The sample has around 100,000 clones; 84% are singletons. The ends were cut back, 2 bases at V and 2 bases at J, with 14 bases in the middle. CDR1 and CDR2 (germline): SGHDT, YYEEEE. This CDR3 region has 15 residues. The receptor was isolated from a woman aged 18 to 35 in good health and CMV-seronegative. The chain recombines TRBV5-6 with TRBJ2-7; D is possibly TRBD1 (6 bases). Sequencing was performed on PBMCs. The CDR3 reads CASSFGTPVPYEQYF. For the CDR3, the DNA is TGTGCCAGCAGCTTTGGGACACCGGTGCCCTACGAGCAGTACTTC.